Presented here are 10 T cell receptor beta chains from one specimen sequenced in a study of STAT5B mutations in CD4+ large granular lymphocyte leukemia. Profiled with immunoSEQ multiplex PCR; TCRdb holds only in-frame clones, not every one. Of roughly 36,000 clones in the sample, around 89% are singletons; the top ten hold approximately 0.94%. Sequenced input: CD4+ T cells from blood buffy coats. Every receptor here comes from a human donor in good health.

The V gene is TRBV9, the J gene TRBJ1-1; D not resolved. The CDR3 has 14 amino acids. Germline V gives CDR1 SGDLS, CDR2 YYNGEE. Between the trimmed V and J ends, which lost 4 bases and 6 bases, there was a span of 16 bases. The CDR3 sequence is CASSSFLSLPEAFF. The CDR3 coding sequence is TGTGCCAGCAGCTCCTTTCTGAGCCTCCCTGAAGCTTTCTTT. The whole variable domain, filled in from reference TRBV9 and TRBJ1-1, reads DSGVTQTPKHLITATGQRVTLRCSPRSGDLSVYWYQQSLDQGLQFLIQYYNGEERAKGNILERFSAQQFPDLHSELNLSSLELGDSALYFCASSSFLSLPEAFFGQGTRLTVV.

The chain recombines TRBV10-3 with TRBJ2-5; D not resolved. In germline, CDR1 is ENHRY, CDR2 SYGVKD. The CDR3 runs 14 residues. The germline V and J ends were trimmed by 4 bases and 1 base, with 10 bases remaining between them. In DNA, the CDR3 is TGTGCCATCAGTGGGCCCGGCACCCAAGAGACCCAGTACTTC. It is translated as CAISGPGTQETQYF.

This chain connects TRBV7-3 to TRBJ2-2, with D uncertain. The CDR3 has 14 amino acids. Per germline, CDR1 SGHTA and CDR2 FQGTGA. V lost 3 bases and J lost 5, with 10 bases in between. Written as DNA, the CDR3 is TGTGCCAGCAGCTTTGACGCAAAAACCGGGGAGCTGTTTTTT. Protein sequence: CASSFDAKTGELFF.

This clone showed up just a few times. This chain uses TRBV5-1 with TRBJ2-7, with a weak D call TRBD1 (6 bases). V gave up 1 base and J gave up 3 bases, with 11 bases separating them. The CDR3 is 14 residues long. CDR1 SGHRS and CDR2 YFSETQ come from the germline V gene. CDR3 nucleotides: TGCGCCAGCAGCTTGCAGGGGTTAATCTACGAGCAGTACTTC. This translates into CASSLQGLIYEQYF.

This chain uses TRBV7-2 with TRBJ1-5; D is ambiguous. This CDR3 has 13 amino acids. CDR1 and CDR2 from the germline V gene are SGHTA and FQGNSA. V lost 4 bases, J lost 4 bases, and 8 bases lay in between. The CDR3 is CASSSGMNQPQHF. Here the CDR3 DNA reads TGTGCCAGCAGCTCAGGAATGAATCAGCCCCAGCATTTT.

The V call is TRBV19, the J call TRBJ1-2; D remains ambiguous. The CDR3 length is 13 residues. Germline V gene lookup returns CDR1 LNHDA and CDR2 SQIVND (reference sequence). The V end lost 9 bases, the J end lost 3 bases, and 14 bases lay between the germline ends. The CDR3 sequence: CASSTGIYYGYTF. The CDR3 nucleotides read TGTGCCAGCTCCACCGGGATCTACTATGGCTACACCTTC.

The genes are TRBV4-1 and TRBJ2-5, with 16 nucleotides matching TRBD2. Germline CDR1 is MGHRA and CDR2 is YSYEKL. V shed 4 bases and J 5 bases; nucleotides not matched to a gene: 7. The CDR3 runs 17 residues. This CDR3 is CASSLGLAGGLGETQYF. The CDR3 nucleotides read TGCGCCAGCAGCCTGGGACTAGCGGGAGGGTTAGGGGAGACCCAGTACTTC.

This chain links TRBV5-4 with TRBJ2-5, with TRBD1 as a possible D gene (5 bases). CDR3 length equals 16 residues. The germline V gene encodes CDR1 SGHNT and CDR2 YYREEE (reference sequence). With 4 bases removed from V and 0 bases from J, the gap between germline ends came to 16 bases. CDR3 amino acids: CASSPQQAGYQETQYF. The CDR3, as DNA: TGTGCCAGCAGCCCGCAGCAGGCAGGGTACCAAGAGACCCAGTACTTC.

The CDR3 nucleotides are TGCGCCAGCACGGGAGCTAGCGGGGGTGGGTACAATGAGCAGTTCTTC. Encoded protein: CASTGASGGGYNEQFF. This chain uses TRBV5-1 with TRBJ2-1; 10 positions agree with TRBD2. Germline V gene lookup returns CDR1 SGHRS and CDR2 YFSETQ. The CDR3 sequence is 16 residues long. V lost 6 bases and J lost 4; bases outside the gene matches: 10.

The chain has TRBV28 and TRBJ1-3; D is possibly TRBD1 (6 bases). The CDR3 is 14 residues long. The germline CDR1 and CDR2 sequences are MDHEN and SYDVKM. Trimming shortened V by 4 bases and J by 4 bases, and 11 bases separated the two germline ends. The CDR3 DNA reads as TGTGCCAGCAGTTCCTTTGGACAGGGAAACACCATATATTTT. Protein sequence: CASSSFGQGNTIYF.